This T cell receptor (beta chain) emerged from a study of T cells in Graves' hyperthyroidism and ophthalmopathy. At the level of the study: Once the initial diagnosis was made, peripheral blood was obtained before any treatment.

Germline CDR1 reads SGDLS; CDR2 reads YYNGEE. Between the trimmed V and J ends, which lost 4 bases and 0 bases, there was a span of 17 bases. The length of the CDR3 is 17 residues. For ophthalmopathy patients, the Clinical Activity Score was at least 3 and the NOSPECS grade at least 4; duration was under 3 months. TCR beta CDR3 regions were amplified from RNA. A set of HTBI primers served as the primers for a first-round RT-PCR of the TCR CDR3. Each CDR3 protein gets one entry after TCRdb re-called the multiplex PCR reads with MiXCR. The table lists 330,000 or so distinct CDR3 sequences, 15% to 20% of them singletons.

The receptor's source is a middle-aged woman with Graves' ophthalmopathy. V gene TRBV9 combines with J gene TRBJ1-3; D is unresolved. The sequenced sample consisted of blood. The CDR3 spells CASSPRDGTSSGNTIYF. The CDR3 nucleotides read TGTGCCAGCAGCCCGAGAGACGGCACCAGCTCTGGAAACACCATATATTTT.